What follows is one T cell receptor (beta chain) and its context. The data belong to a study of type 1 regulatory T cells. Overall study context: T-allo10 is a Tr1-enriched, alloantigen-specific CD4 T cell product made in vitro.

One entry per CDR3 protein results from TCRdb running MiXCR on the reads. The sample lists 80,000 to 100,000 distinct CDR3 sequences; about a third were seen once. The sequenced material came from CD4+ T cells, either the whole sample or a sorted fraction (not recorded which). The source is a human donor in good health.

CDR3 in amino acids: CASIRDGTLAKNIQYF. The CDR3 DNA is TGTGCCAGCATCCGGGACGGAACTTTAGCCAAAAACATTCAGTACTTC. V is TRBV12-3 or TRBV12-4 and J is TRBJ2-4; possibly TRBD1 or TRBD2 for D (5 bases each). CDR3 length: 16 amino acids. Between the trimmed V and J ends, which lost 7 bases and 0 bases, there was a span of 16 bases.